The 28 T cell receptor beta chains below come from one sample, sequenced in a study of a mutant IDH1 vaccine in newly diagnosed glioma. Generated by immunoSEQ multiplex PCR, the TCRdb table keeps only in-frame clones and is missing some. The sample lists 90,000 to 95,000 clones; roughly four fifths were seen once. As to time point: baseline, week 1 (first vaccination visit). The treatment denotes: pre-vaccination baseline after standard-of-care therapy. This material consisted of PBMCs, taken from a glioma patient treated with radiotherapy, temozolomide or both. These receptors came from a woman between 45 and 65 years old with glioma.

The rearrangement uses TRBV28 and TRBJ1-4, with D possibly being TRBD1 (5 bases). CDR3 length: 16 residues. Looked up from germline, CDR1 is MDHEN and CDR2 is SYDVKM. V was trimmed by 5 bases and J by 3 bases, leaving 16 bases between them. The CDR3 nucleotides read TGTGCCAGCAGTCCCATTCCCGGGGCTGCTAATGAAAAACTGTTTTTT. It encodes CASSPIPGAANEKLFF.

Concerning this clone: Other DNA sequences in the sample encode the same CDR3. The V and J genes are TRBV5-1 and TRBJ2-7; no clear D gene. Trimming pared 3 bases from V and 4 bases from J, leaving 5 bases between. The CDR3 is 11 residues long. Germline-derived CDR1 and CDR2 are SGHRS and YFSETQ. The CDR3 region is CASSSSYEQYF. In nucleotides, the CDR3 is TGCGCCAGCAGCTCCTCGTACGAGCAGTACTTC.

The chain links TRBV12-5 to TRBJ2-7, with 7 bases identical to TRBD2. Germline CDR1 and CDR2: LGHNT and FRNRAP. The CDR3 is 14 residues long. Trimming took 1 base from V and 3 from J; bases not matched to a gene: 3. This CDR3 is CASGLGGGGYEQYF. CDR3 sequence (DNA): TGTGCTAGTGGTTTGGGGGGGGGAGGCTACGAGCAGTACTTC. The variable domain in full, completed from reference TRBV12-5 and TRBJ2-7, reads DARVTQTPRHKVTEMGQEVTMRCQPILGHNTVFWYRQTMMQGLELLAYFRNRAPLDDSGMPKDRFSAEMPDATLATLKIQPSEPRDSAVYFCASGLGGGGYEQYFGPGTRLTVT.

The gene calls are TRBV7-9 and TRBJ1-5; D is perhaps TRBD1 (5 bases). Trimming left V 2 bases short and J 7 bases short, with 9 bases between. The CDR3 spans 13 residues. Germline CDR1 SEHNR, CDR2 FQNEAQ (reference sequence). The CDR3 coding sequence is TGTGCCAGCAGCTTACAGGGAGACCAGCCCCAGCATTTT. This translates into CASSLQGDQPQHF.

V and J are TRBV29-1 and TRBJ2-1, with D possibly TRBD1 on 6 matching bases. Trimming shortened V by 4 bases and J by 2 bases, and 21 bases separated the two germline ends. There are 17 residues in the CDR3. The germline gives CDR1 SQVTM, CDR2 ANQGSEA. The CDR3 DNA reads as TGCAGCGTTGGTATCAAATGGACAGATTTACCCTACAATGAGCAGTTCTTC. Its translation is CSVGIKWTDLPYNEQFF.

The chain combines TRBV27 with TRBJ1-4; D is ambiguous. The germline V and J ends were trimmed by 6 bases and 6 bases, with 14 bases remaining between them. The CDR3 is 14 residues long. Per germline, CDR1 MNHEY and CDR2 SMNVEV (reference sequence). The CDR3 protein is CASRSWGEDEKLFF. CDR3 bases: TGTGCCAGCAGATCGTGGGGAGAGGATGAAAAACTGTTTTTT.

This sequence joins TRBV7-2 and TRBJ2-7; no definite D call. The CDR3 runs to 13 residues. V was pared by 5 bases and J by 3 bases, with 11 bases between. Germline loops: CDR1 SGHTA, CDR2 FQGNSA. CDR3: CASSPPGNYEQYF. The DNA for the CDR3 is TGTGCCAGCAGCCCTCCTGGGAACTACGAGCAGTACTTC.

The chain recombines TRBV19 with TRBJ1-6, with a possible D match to TRBD1 (5 bases). Germline V gene sequence: CDR1 LNHDA, CDR2 SQIVND (reference sequence). The CDR3 consists of 14 residues. Between the trimmed V and J ends, which lost 6 bases and 9 bases, there was a span of 15 bases. CDR3 sequence: CASSLGDRSSPLHF. The CDR3 DNA is TGTGCCAGTAGCTTAGGGGATCGAAGTTCACCCCTCCACTTT. Full variable domain (missing parts from reference TRBV19 and TRBJ1-6): DGGITQSPKYLFRKEGQNVTLSCEQNLNHDAMYWYRQDPGQGLRLIYYSQIVNDFQKGDIAEGYSVSREKKESFPLTVTSAQKNPTAFYLCASSLGDRSSPLHFGNGTRLTVT.

The CDR3 sequence is CASSQGSTGYTF. The CDR3 nucleotides are TGCGCCAGCAGCCAAGGTTCCACTGGCTACACCTTC. The V gene is TRBV4-1, the J gene TRBJ1-2; D ambiguous. The CDR3 has 12 amino acids. Germline CDR1 reads MGHRA; CDR2 reads YSYEKL. Deletions cut 1 base from V and 7 bases from J, with 7 bases between.

V gene TRBV5-1 combines with J gene TRBJ2-2, with D perhaps matching TRBD2 (7 bases). Germline V gives CDR1 SGHRS, CDR2 YFSETQ. Trimming cost V 3 bases and J 3 bases, with 12 bases left between them. The CDR3 has 15 residues. The CDR3 DNA reads TGCGCCAGCAGCTCTCGGGGGGCCGACACCGGGGAGCTGTTTTTT. Protein: CASSSRGADTGELFF. The full variable domain, with the rest looked up from reference TRBV5-1 and TRBJ2-2, is KAGVTQTPRYLIKTRGQQVTLSCSPISGHRSVSWYQQTPGQGLQFLFEYFSETQRNKGNFPGRFSGRQFSNSRSEMNVSTLELGDSALYLCASSSRGADTGELFFGEGSRLTVL.

The chain combines TRBV4-1 with TRBJ2-3; tentatively, D is TRBD2 (6 bases). CDR1 is MGHRA and CDR2 is YSYEKL in the germline V gene. The CDR3 is made up of 19 amino acids. V shed 1 base and J shed 6 bases, with 26 bases lying between them. The CDR3 bases are TGCGCCAGCAGCCAAGTAGTGCCCTCGGCTAGCGTCCCCAGGGATACGCAGTATTTT. Translating gives CASSQVVPSASVPRDTQYF.

V and J are TRBV28 and TRBJ1-2, with D tentatively TRBD1 (6 bases). The ends were cut back, 5 bases at V and 8 bases at J, with 15 bases in the middle. CDR1 MDHEN and CDR2 SYDVKM come from the germline V gene. The CDR3 is 13 amino acids. In DNA form, the CDR3 reads TGTGCCAGCAGTCTCCCCGGGGGCGTCGGCTACACCTTC. Protein: CASSLPGGVGYTF.

This chain joins TRBV7-9 and TRBJ1-1, with D hard to call. V lost 0 bases to trimming and J lost 0 bases, with 11 bases between them. The germline V gene has CDR1 SEHNR and CDR2 FQNEAQ (reference sequence). The CDR3 contains 16 residues. The CDR3 DNA reads as TGTGCCAGCAGCTTAGCACCCGTCTATATGAACACTGAAGCTTTCTTT. The encoded protein is CASSLAPVYMNTEAFF.

This chain links TRBV7-2 with TRBJ2-3; possible D gene TRBD1, 6 bases. Between the trimmed V and J ends, which lost 6 bases and 4 bases, there was a span of 17 bases. The CDR3 extends over 15 amino acids. Germline values: CDR1 SGHTA, CDR2 FQGNSA. The CDR3 reads CASSSGQPGADTQYF. DNA for the CDR3: TGTGCCAGCAGTTCCGGACAGCCAGGTGCAGATACGCAGTATTTT.

This sequence joins TRBV25-1 and TRBJ2-6; 7 bases match TRBD2. The length of the CDR3 is 16 residues. Trimming took 5 bases from V and 9 from J; bases not matched to a gene: 13. Per germline, CDR1 MGHDK and CDR2 SYGVNS. In DNA, the CDR3 is TGTGCCAGCAGTCCACCCGCGGGGAGGGAGGGCAACGTCCTGACTTTC. Its protein product is CASSPPAGREGNVLTF.

The rearrangement links TRBV28 to TRBJ1-2, with TRBD1 matching over 7 bases. The CDR3 contains 13 residues. Germline loops: CDR1 MDHEN, CDR2 SYDVKM. Trimming removed 8 bases from V and 2 bases from J; junction bases left unmatched: 5. In nucleotides, the CDR3 is TGTGCCAGCGCCTTGACAGGGAACTATGGCTACACCTTC. Protein sequence: CASALTGNYGYTF.

The chain recombines TRBV25-1 with TRBJ1-4; D is possibly TRBD1 (5 bases). The CDR3 spans 14 residues. Germline V lookup: CDR1 MGHDK, CDR2 SYGVNS. The germline V and J ends were trimmed by 9 bases and 2 bases, with 13 bases remaining between them. The CDR3 is CASIGRGTNEKLFF. In DNA form, the CDR3 reads TGTGCCAGTATTGGGCGGGGCACTAATGAAAAACTGTTTTTT.

The chain couples TRBV14 to TRBJ1-5; the match to TRBD1 covers 10 bases. V shed 3 bases and J 16 bases; nucleotides not matched to a gene: 6. This CDR3 spans 12 amino acids. Germline V gives CDR1 SGHDN, CDR2 FVKESK. The CDR3, as DNA: TGTGCCAGCAGCCAGGGACAGGGGAGGGTTCATTTT. Amino acids: CASSQGQGRVHF.

This chain connects TRBV12-5 to TRBJ2-2; TRBD1 aligns across 9 bases. With V trimmed by 5 bases and J by 5 bases, 12 bases remained unmatched. Per the germline V gene, CDR1 is LGHNT and CDR2 is FRNRAP. The CDR3 loop spans 17 amino acids. The CDR3 region is CASGLRTGGARTGELFF. As DNA, the CDR3 is TGTGCTAGTGGTCTCCGCACAGGGGGCGCACGAACCGGGGAGCTGTTTTTT. The full variable domain, completed using reference TRBV12-5 and TRBJ2-2, is DARVTQTPRHKVTEMGQEVTMRCQPILGHNTVFWYRQTMMQGLELLAYFRNRAPLDDSGMPKDRFSAEMPDATLATLKIQPSEPRDSAVYFCASGLRTGGARTGELFFGEGSRLTVL.

In this sample, this clone turned up a few times. The chain is built from TRBV29-1 and TRBJ2-2; D remains ambiguous. V lost 6 bases, J lost 4 bases, and 15 bases lay in between. The germline V gene has CDR1 SQVTM and CDR2 ANQGSEA. The CDR3 contains 14 residues. CDR3 loop: CSVQLIVGTGELFF. In nucleotides, the CDR3 is TGCAGCGTGCAACTCATCGTGGGCACCGGGGAGCTGTTTTTT.

V usage is TRBV12-5 and J usage is TRBJ1-1; 11 bases are a match to TRBD1. CDR1 is LGHNT, CDR2 FRNRAP, per germline. The CDR3 is made up of 16 amino acids. V shed 5 bases, J shed 4 bases, and the junction held 9 bases outside the gene matches. The CDR3: CASGKIGTGGTTEAFF. CDR3 bases: TGTGCTAGTGGTAAAATTGGGACAGGGGGAACCACTGAAGCTTTCTTT.

The chain recombines TRBV9 with TRBJ2-1; D ambiguous. The ends were cut back, 1 base at V and 2 bases at J, with 10 bases in the middle. The CDR3 loop spans 15 amino acids. Germline V lookup: CDR1 SGDLS, CDR2 YYNGEE. CDR3 loop: CASSVQAATYNEQFF. In DNA form, the CDR3 reads TGTGCCAGCAGCGTACAGGCAGCTACCTACAATGAGCAGTTCTTC.

The chain couples TRBV5-4 to TRBJ2-6, with 8 positions matching TRBD1. V was pared by 0 bases and J by 0 bases, with 5 bases of the junction left unmatched. The length of the CDR3 is 18 residues. Germline V gene lookup returns CDR1 SGHNT and CDR2 YYREEE (reference sequence). CDR3 protein: CASSLVGTGHSGANVLTF. The CDR3 coding sequence is TGTGCCAGCAGCTTGGTTGGGACAGGACACTCTGGGGCCAACGTCCTGACTTTC.

This clone was recorded a few times. The rearrangement uses TRBV28 and TRBJ1-2, with TRBD1 as a possible D gene (5 bases). Trimming removed 7 bases from V and 7 bases from J, with 19 bases in between. Germline V lookup: CDR1 MDHEN, CDR2 SYDVKM. CDR3 length: 14 residues. CDR3 DNA sequence: TGTGCCAGCACCCCCGGGACCGGCATTGGTGGCTACACCTTC. Translated: CASTPGTGIGGYTF.

The V gene is TRBV20-1, the J gene TRBJ1-2; no clear D gene. V was trimmed by 4 bases and J by 7 bases, leaving 10 bases between them. The CDR3 contains 11 residues. Per the germline V gene, CDR1 is DFQATT and CDR2 is SNEGSKA (reference sequence). DNA of the CDR3: TGCAGTGCTACAACCGACATTGGCTACACCTTC. Protein product: CSATTDIGYTF.

The rearrangement uses TRBV18 and TRBJ1-2; TRBD1 might be the D (5 bases). The CDR3 length is 14 residues. With 5 bases removed from V and 2 bases from J, the gap between germline ends came to 12 bases. CDR1 KGHSH and CDR2 LQKENI come from the germline V gene. CDR3 region: CASSLKTENYGYTF. In nucleotides, the CDR3 is TGTGCCAGCTCATTAAAGACAGAGAACTATGGCTACACCTTC.

The chain combines TRBV9 with TRBJ2-7; possibly TRBD1 or TRBD2 for D (5 bases each). Germline CDR1 reads SGDLS; CDR2 reads YYNGEE. The CDR3 is 15 residues long. Trimming cost V 4 bases and J 4 bases, with 18 bases left between them. The DNA for the CDR3 is TGTGCCAGCAGCCCGCTCGCCGGGGCGCGGTACGAGCAGTACTTC. Translating it yields CASSPLAGARYEQYF.

V is TRBV4-3 and J is TRBJ2-7; D not resolved. Germline assignment: CDR1 LGHNA and CDR2 YSLEER. The CDR3 is 15 residues long. V lost 0 bases, J lost 0 bases, and 9 bases lay in between. CDR3 in DNA: TGCGCCAGCAGCCAAGATATCCTGACCTCCTACGAGCAGTACTTC. Its protein is CASSQDILTSYEQYF.